This entry concerns a single T cell receptor (beta chain). The source of the sample is a study of blood T cell repertoires in COVID-19. For the study at large: Samples taken during acute and convalescent COVID-19 were collected in the United States, Italy and Spain.

Repertoires were generated with immunoSEQ multiplex PCR, while TCRdb's copy carries only in-frame clones and drops some. Counted here are 35,000 to 45,000 clones, approximately 86% occurring once; the ten biggest clones make up 55% to 60%. Germline CDR1 and CDR2: MNHEY and SVGEGT. Trimming removed 5 bases from V and 4 bases from J; junction bases left unmatched: 13. The CDR3 contains 16 residues. The V and J genes are TRBV6-2 or TRBV6-3 and TRBJ1-2; 7 bases fit TRBD1. The TCR originated in a man in his 70s with acute or convalescent COVID-19. The sequencing sample was made of peripheral blood. The CDR3 nucleotides read TGTGCCAGCAGTCGGATTCTTAGCGGACAGGCCTATGGCTACACCTTC. Protein product: CASSRILSGQAYGYTF.